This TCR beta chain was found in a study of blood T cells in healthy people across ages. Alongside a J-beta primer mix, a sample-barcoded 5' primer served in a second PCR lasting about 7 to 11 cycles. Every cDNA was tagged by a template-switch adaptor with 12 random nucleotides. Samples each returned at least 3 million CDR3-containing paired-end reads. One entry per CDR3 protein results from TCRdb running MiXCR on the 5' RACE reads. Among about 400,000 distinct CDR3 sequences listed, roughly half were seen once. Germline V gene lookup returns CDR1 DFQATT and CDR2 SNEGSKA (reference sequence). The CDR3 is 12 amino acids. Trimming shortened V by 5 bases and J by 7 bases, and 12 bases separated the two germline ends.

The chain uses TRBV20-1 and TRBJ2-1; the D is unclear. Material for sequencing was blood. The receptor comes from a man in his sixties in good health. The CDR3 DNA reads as TGCAGTGCTGGGCCCCCTGTGAATGAGCAGTTCTTC. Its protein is CSAGPPVNEQFF.